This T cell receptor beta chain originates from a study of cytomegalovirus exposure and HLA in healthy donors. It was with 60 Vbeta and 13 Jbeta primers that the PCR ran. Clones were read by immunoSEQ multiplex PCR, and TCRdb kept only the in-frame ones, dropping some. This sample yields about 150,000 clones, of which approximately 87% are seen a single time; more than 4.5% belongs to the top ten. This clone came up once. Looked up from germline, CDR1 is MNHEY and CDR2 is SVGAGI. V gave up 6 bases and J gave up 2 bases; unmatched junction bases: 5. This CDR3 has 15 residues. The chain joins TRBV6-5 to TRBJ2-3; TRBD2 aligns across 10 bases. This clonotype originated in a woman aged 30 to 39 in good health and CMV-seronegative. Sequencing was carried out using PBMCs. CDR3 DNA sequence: TGTGCCAGCAGCCTACTAGCGGGGTCCACAGATACGCAGTATTTT. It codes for CASSLLAGSTDTQYF.